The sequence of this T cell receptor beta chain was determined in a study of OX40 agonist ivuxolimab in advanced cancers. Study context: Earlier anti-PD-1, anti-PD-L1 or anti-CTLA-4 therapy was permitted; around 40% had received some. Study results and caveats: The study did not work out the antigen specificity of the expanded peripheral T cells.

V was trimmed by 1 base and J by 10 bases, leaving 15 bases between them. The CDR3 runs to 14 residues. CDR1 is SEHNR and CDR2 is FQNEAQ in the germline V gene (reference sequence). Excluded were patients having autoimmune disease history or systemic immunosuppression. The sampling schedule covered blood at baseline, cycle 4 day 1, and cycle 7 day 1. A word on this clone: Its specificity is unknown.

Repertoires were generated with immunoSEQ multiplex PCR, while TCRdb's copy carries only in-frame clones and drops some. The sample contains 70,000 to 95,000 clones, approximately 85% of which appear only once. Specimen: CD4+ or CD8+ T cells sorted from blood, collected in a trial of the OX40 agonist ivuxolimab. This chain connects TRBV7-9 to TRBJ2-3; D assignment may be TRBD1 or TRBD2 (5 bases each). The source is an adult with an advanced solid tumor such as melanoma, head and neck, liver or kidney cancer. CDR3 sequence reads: CASSLGRLLGAQYF. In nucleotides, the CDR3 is TGTGCCAGCAGCTTAGGCCGTTTACTAGGGGCGCAGTATTTT.